The sequence of this TCR beta chain was determined in a study of identical twins' blood T cells. This CDR3 spans 13 amino acids. V dropped 0 bases and J dropped 3 bases, with 7 bases sitting between them. Germline lookup yields CDR1 SGDLS and CDR2 YYNGEE. One entry per CDR3 protein results from TCRdb running MiXCR on the 5' RACE reads. This table holds 350,000 to 400,000 distinct CDR3 sequences, 28% found once. Sequenced: PBMCs. The TCR comes from a woman aged 18 to 50 in good health. The chain carries TRBV9 and TRBJ2-7; D unclear. The CDR3 loop is CASSVETLYEQYF. The DNA for the CDR3 is TGTGCCAGCAGCGTAGAAACTCTCTACGAGCAGTACTTC.